Shown below are 24 T cell receptor beta chains from a single sample sequenced in a study of T-cell memory formation after mild COVID-19. TCRdb reprocessed the 5' RACE reads with MiXCR, giving one entry per CDR3 protein. The table has more than 110,000 distinct CDR3 sequences, 14% seen once. Sequencing was carried out using PBMCs or a T cell subset sorted from them (not recorded which). These receptors were obtained from an adult woman who had mild COVID-19 (a few samples of this study predate the infection). Cell type and time point are not known.

The chain is built from TRBV27 and TRBJ1-5, with 7 positions matching TRBD1. Unmatched junction bases numbered 9, after V lost 7 bases and J lost 3 bases. CDR3 length: 15 residues. Germline loops: CDR1 MNHEY, CDR2 SMNVEV (reference sequence). This CDR3 is CASKSVQGPNQPQHF. In DNA, the CDR3 is TGTGCCAGCAAAAGCGTACAGGGGCCCAATCAGCCCCAGCATTTT.

This clonotype occurred a few times. The chain employs TRBV7-9 and TRBJ2-1; TRBD2 agrees at 13 bases. Germline V gene lookup returns CDR1 SEHNR and CDR2 FQNEAQ (reference sequence). Trimming cost V 4 bases and J 1 base; bases outside gene matches: 10. The CDR3 contains 19 residues. The chain's CDR3 is CASSSLAGGPVQSYNEQFF. Here the CDR3 DNA reads TGTGCCAGCAGCTCACTAGCGGGAGGGCCGGTTCAGTCCTACAATGAGCAGTTCTTC.

This clonotype was picked up a small number of times. V usage is TRBV4-3 and J usage is TRBJ1-1; tentative D call: TRBD1 (5 bases). V was trimmed by 4 bases and J by 5 bases, leaving 17 bases between them. CDR1 and CDR2 (germline): LGHNA, YSLEER. This CDR3 is 15 amino acids long. In nucleotides, the CDR3 is TGCGCCAGCAGCCCCGGACACCGGAGCGGGACTGAAGCTTTCTTT. Translating gives CASSPGHRSGTEAFF.

The chain joins TRBV7-9 to TRBJ2-4, with D unclear. This CDR3 is 17 amino acids long. Germline assignment: CDR1 SEHNR and CDR2 FQNEAQ (reference sequence). The V and J ends lost 1 base and 1 base respectively, with 14 bases between them. CDR3 nucleotides: TGTGCCAGCAGCTTAGTGATAGGGCAGATCGCCAAAAACATTCAGTACTTC. It translates to CASSLVIGQIAKNIQYF.

The chain combines TRBV7-6 with TRBJ1-4; 9 bases agree with TRBD1. This CDR3 has 14 amino acids. Germline trimming cut 5 bases from V and 8 bases from J; bases unmatched to any gene: 6. CDR1 and CDR2 (germline): SGHVS, FNYEAQ. CDR3 residues: CASSTGTGSEKLFF. CDR3 nucleotides: TGTGCCAGCAGCACCGGGACAGGGAGCGAAAAACTGTTTTTT.

V gene TRBV19 combines with J gene TRBJ1-5, with D hard to call. The CDR3 has 14 residues. CDR1 LNHDA and CDR2 SQIVND come from the germline V gene (reference sequence). Deletions cut 3 bases from V and 3 bases from J, with 9 bases between. The CDR3: CASSIDTHNQPQHF. CDR3 DNA: TGTGCCAGTAGTATCGACACTCACAATCAGCCCCAGCATTTT.

This clonotype was counted a few times. This chain links TRBV13 with TRBJ2-7, with a weak D call TRBD1 (5 bases). CDR1 and CDR2 from the germline V gene are PRHDT and FYEKMQ (reference sequence). This CDR3 has 12 amino acids. V was shortened by 4 bases and J by 5 bases, with 9 bases between the two germline ends. The DNA of the CDR3 is TGTGCCAGCAGCTCCAGGGTCCACGAGCAGTACTTC. Residues: CASSSRVHEQYF.

The rearrangement uses TRBV4-1 and TRBJ2-1; TRBD2 matches at 10 bases. The CDR3 has 14 amino acids. Germline V gene lookup returns CDR1 MGHRA and CDR2 YSYEKL. J lost 9 bases, V lost 4 bases, and 6 bases had no gene match. CDR3 sequence: CASSPGERGGEQFF. DNA of the CDR3: TGCGCCAGCAGCCCCGGGGAGCGGGGGGGTGAGCAGTTCTTC.

In its sample, this clonotype was seen a few times. This chain connects TRBV6-5 to TRBJ2-1; the D gene is possibly TRBD2 (6 bases). Trimming took off 2 bases at V and 8 bases at J, with 22 bases between the two ends. This CDR3 contains 17 residues. Germline V gives CDR1 MNHEY, CDR2 SVGAGI. The CDR3 loop reads CASSYGWRGPRDDEQFF. The CDR3 DNA sequence: TGTGCCAGCAGTTACGGATGGCGGGGCCCGCGGGACGATGAGCAGTTCTTC.

DNA of the CDR3: TGTGCCAGCAGCCCCAGTAGTCCAAGCGAGCAGTACTTC. This gives the protein CASSPSSPSEQYF. The genes are TRBV7-2 and TRBJ2-7; D unresolved. The ends were cut back, 5 bases at V and 6 bases at J, with 14 bases in the middle. Germline loops: CDR1 SGHTA, CDR2 FQGNSA. The CDR3 contains 13 residues. Filled out from reference TRBV7-2 and TRBJ2-7, the complete variable domain reads GAGVSQSPSNKVTEKGKDVELRCDPISGHTALYWYRQSLGQGLEFLIYFQGNSAPDKSGLPSDRFSAERTGGSVSTLTIQRTQQEDSAVYLCASSPSSPSEQYFGPGTRLTVT.

This clonotype turned up a few times. This chain uses TRBV4-3 with TRBJ2-1; 8 bases align to TRBD1. The V gene end was trimmed by 3 bases and the J gene end by 4 bases; junction bases not matched to a gene: 5. The length of the CDR3 is 15 residues. CDR1 is LGHNA and CDR2 is YSLEER in the germline V gene. The CDR3 DNA follows: TGCGCCAGCAGCCAGGGGACAGGCTCTTACAATGAGCAGTTCTTC. Its protein is CASSQGTGSYNEQFF.

This clonotype was seen a handful of times. The chain uses TRBV5-1 and TRBJ1-4, with no clear D. The CDR3 length is 16 residues. V lost 2 bases to trimming and J lost 0 bases, with 11 bases between them. Germline assignment: CDR1 SGHRS and CDR2 YFSETQ. The CDR3 sequence: CASSLRQVATNEKLFF. DNA for the CDR3: TGCGCCAGCAGCTTAAGGCAGGTTGCAACTAATGAAAAACTGTTTTTT.

V is TRBV27 and J is TRBJ1-5, with a tentative D call TRBD1 (6 bases). Germline lookup yields CDR1 MNHEY and CDR2 SMNVEV (reference sequence). Between the trimmed V and J ends, which lost 0 bases and 1 base, there was a span of 10 bases. The CDR3 runs 16 residues. The CDR3 sequence is CASSLSGGLSNQPQHF. CDR3 coding DNA: TGTGCCAGCAGTTTATCAGGGGGGTTGAGCAATCAGCCCCAGCATTTT.

This rearrangement joins TRBV27 to TRBJ1-4, with a tentative D call TRBD1 (5 bases). Germline loops: CDR1 MNHEY, CDR2 SMNVEV (reference sequence). V was shortened by 6 bases and J by 8 bases, with 19 bases between the two germline ends. The CDR3 is 15 residues long. The CDR3 nucleotides are TGTGCCAGCAGATCAATTATGGCAGGGCACGAAAAACTGTTTTTT. This codes for CASRSIMAGHEKLFF.

The chain combines TRBV24-1 with TRBJ2-3, with D tentatively TRBD2 (6 bases). Germline V CDR1 and CDR2: KGHDR, SFDVKD. The CDR3 totals 14 residues. V lost 4 bases and J lost 5, with 12 bases in between. The DNA for the CDR3 is TGTGCCACCAGTGACCCTTCCGGGGGAGATACGCAGTATTTT. Translation: CATSDPSGGDTQYF.

This clonotype occurred a few times. The chain recombines TRBV29-1 with TRBJ1-2, with D tentatively TRBD1 (6 bases). V was pared by 1 base and J by 0 bases, with 15 bases between. Per the germline V gene, CDR1 is SQVTM and CDR2 is ANQGSEA. The CDR3 has 16 amino acids. The CDR3: CSVEGIQGDANYGYTF. The CDR3 region has the DNA TGCAGCGTTGAAGGTATACAGGGCGACGCTAACTATGGCTACACCTTC.

This rearrangement joins TRBV2 to TRBJ2-5; 12 positions match TRBD2. CDR3 length: 16 amino acids. Germline CDR1 is SNHLY and CDR2 is FYNNEI. J was trimmed by 7 bases and V by 1 base; bases with no gene match: 7. CDR3 in amino acids: CASSEGGLAGYGTQYF. Here the CDR3 DNA reads TGTGCCAGCAGTGAAGGAGGACTAGCGGGATATGGGACCCAGTACTTC.

The rearrangement uses TRBV6-6 and TRBJ2-1; 12 bases are a match to TRBD2. Germline V CDR1 and CDR2: MNHNY, SVGAGI (reference sequence). V trimming: 6 bases; J trimming: 7 bases; junction bases outside the gene matches: 7. This CDR3 has 15 amino acids. The CDR3 reads CASRAGTSGPNEQFF. The CDR3 DNA follows: TGTGCCAGCAGGGCCGGGACTAGCGGGCCTAATGAGCAGTTCTTC.

This clonotype was picked up many times. V usage is TRBV4-1 and J usage is TRBJ2-1; either TRBD1 or TRBD2 may supply D (5 bases each). This CDR3 region has 13 residues. V was clipped by 5 bases and J by 5 bases, with 10 bases between them. Germline V gene data show CDR1 as MGHRA and CDR2 as YSYEKL. The CDR3 coding sequence is TGCGCCAGCAGCTCTGGGACGGACAATGAGCAGTTCTTC. It yields the protein CASSSGTDNEQFF.

The CDR3 loop reads CSARGSHGYPYEQYF. CDR3 DNA sequence: TGCAGTGCTAGGGGATCCCACGGGTATCCCTACGAGCAGTACTTC. The V gene is TRBV20-1, the J gene TRBJ2-7; D unresolved. The CDR3 extends over 15 amino acids. The V end was cut by 3 bases, the J end by 2 bases, with 17 bases between. CDR1 and CDR2 from the germline V gene are DFQATT and SNEGSKA (reference sequence).

V gene TRBV11-3 combines with J gene TRBJ2-3; 11 positions agree with TRBD2. CDR3 size: 16 residues. Germline CDR1 and CDR2: SGHNT and YENEEA. Trimming cost V 4 bases and J 2 bases; bases outside gene matches: 5. CDR3 loop: CASSSRLAGPTDTQYF. CDR3 nucleotide sequence: TGTGCCAGCAGCTCCAGACTAGCGGGACCCACAGATACGCAGTATTTT. Full variable domain (outside the CDR3, taken from reference TRBV11-3 and TRBJ2-3): EAGVVQSPRYKIIEKKQPVAFWCNPISGHNTLYWYLQNLGQGPELLIRYENEEAVDDSQLPKDRFSAERLKGVDSTLKIQPAELGDSAVYLCASSSRLAGPTDTQYFGPGTRLTVL.

This sequence joins TRBV11-2 and TRBJ1-2; D may be TRBD1 (5 bases). This CDR3 contains 15 residues. Between the trimmed V and J ends, which lost 0 bases and 4 bases, there was a span of 12 bases. CDR1 SGHAT and CDR2 FQNNGV come from the germline V gene. CDR3 residues: CASSLDSGSRYGYTF. DNA for the CDR3: TGTGCCAGCAGCTTAGACTCAGGGTCCCGCTATGGCTACACCTTC. The whole variable domain, filled in from reference TRBV11-2 and TRBJ1-2, reads EAGVAQSPRYKIIEKRQSVAFWCNPISGHATLYWYQQILGQGPKLLIQFQNNGVVDDSQLPKDRFSAERLKGVDSTLKIQPAKLEDSAVYLCASSLDSGSRYGYTFGSGTRLTVV.

This chain links TRBV19 with TRBJ2-1; the match to TRBD1 covers 10 bases. This CDR3 spans 13 amino acids. V shed 1 base, J shed 9 bases, and the junction held 0 bases outside the gene matches. Germline-derived CDR1 and CDR2 are LNHDA and SQIVND (reference sequence). CDR3 protein: CASSIGDRGEQFF. In DNA, the CDR3 is TGTGCCAGTAGTATAGGGGACAGGGGTGAGCAGTTCTTC.

This clonotype came up a few times. The chain recombines TRBV7-2 with TRBJ1-1, with D maybe TRBD1 (5 bases). CDR1 is SGHTA and CDR2 is FQGNSA in the germline V gene. Trimming removed 7 bases at V and 2 bases at J, with 14 bases between. This CDR3 comprises 14 residues. The CDR3 region has the DNA TGTGCCAGCATCCCGGGAGGGGTTAACACTGAAGCTTTCTTT. Its protein is CASIPGGVNTEAFF. Together with reference TRBV7-2 and TRBJ1-1, the CDR3 gives the full variable domain: GAGVSQSPSNKVTEKGKDVELRCDPISGHTALYWYRQSLGQGLEFLIYFQGNSAPDKSGLPSDRFSAERTGGSVSTLTIQRTQQEDSAVYLCASIPGGVNTEAFFGQGTRLTVV.